Following are 2 T cell receptor beta chains from one sample sequenced in a study of blood T cell repertoires in COVID-19. Profiled with immunoSEQ multiplex PCR; TCRdb holds only in-frame clones, not every one. This sample has 75,000 to 100,000 clones, with roughly 80% found just once. The source material was peripheral blood. The receptor set was obtained from a man in his fifties or sixties with acute or convalescent COVID-19.

This rearrangement joins TRBV7-2 to TRBJ2-2; 8 nucleotides align to TRBD1. Germline V gives CDR1 SGHTA, CDR2 FQGNSA. CDR3 length equals 17 residues. After removal of 0 bases from V and 4 bases from J, the junction contained 7 bases not matched to a gene. CDR3 in amino acids: CASSLALWDRITGELFF. The CDR3 DNA reads TGTGCCAGCAGCTTAGCGCTCTGGGACAGGATCACCGGGGAGCTGTTTTTT.

Only a few counts were recorded for this clone. This chain connects TRBV7-2 to TRBJ1-2; D is unclear. Germline assignment: CDR1 SGHTA and CDR2 FQGNSA. The V end was cut by 2 bases, the J end by 6 bases, with 10 bases between. This CDR3 is 13 amino acids long. The CDR3 reads CASSLSGSNGYTF. For the CDR3, the DNA is TGTGCCAGCAGCTTATCCGGGAGTAATGGCTACACCTTC.